The count of the clone carrying this T cell receptor beta chain is one. The sample belongs to a study of control samples from healthy donors and cancer patients. Germline-derived CDR1 and CDR2 are MNHEY and SVGAGI. This CDR3 contains 13 residues. The V end lost 0 bases, the J end lost 13 bases, and 13 bases lay between the germline ends. Method: immunoSEQ multiplex PCR; TCRdb's copy keeps in-frame clones and lacks some. The table lists 120,000 or so clones, roughly 90% of them singletons, with over 2% in the top ten. The material sequenced was blood. The gene calls are TRBV6-5 and TRBJ2-1; D is unclear. The sequence derives from a man aged 18-30 years in good health. This chain's CDR3 is CASSYSKGIVQFF. CDR3 nucleotides: TGTGCCAGCAGTTACTCTAAGGGAATTGTTCAGTTCTTC.